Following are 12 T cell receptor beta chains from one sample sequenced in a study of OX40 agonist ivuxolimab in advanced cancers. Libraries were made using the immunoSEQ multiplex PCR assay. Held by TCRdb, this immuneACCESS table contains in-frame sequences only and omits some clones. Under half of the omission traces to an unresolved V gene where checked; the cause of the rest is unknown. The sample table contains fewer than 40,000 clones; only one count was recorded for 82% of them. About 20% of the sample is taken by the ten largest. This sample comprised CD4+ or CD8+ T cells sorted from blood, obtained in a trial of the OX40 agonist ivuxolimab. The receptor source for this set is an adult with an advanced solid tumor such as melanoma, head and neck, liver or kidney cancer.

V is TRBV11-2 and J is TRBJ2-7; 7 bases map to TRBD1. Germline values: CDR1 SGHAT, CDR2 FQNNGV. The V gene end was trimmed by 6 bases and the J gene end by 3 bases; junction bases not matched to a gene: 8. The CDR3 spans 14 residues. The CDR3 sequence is CASRSVRQGYEQYF. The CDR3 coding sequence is TGTGCCAGCAGGTCAGTTCGACAGGGCTACGAGCAGTACTTC.

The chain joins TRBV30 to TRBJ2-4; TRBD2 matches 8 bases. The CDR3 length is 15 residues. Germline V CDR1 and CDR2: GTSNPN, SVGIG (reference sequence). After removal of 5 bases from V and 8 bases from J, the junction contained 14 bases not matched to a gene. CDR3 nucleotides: TGTGCCTGGTCCGGCGGTACTAGCGGAGGAGACATTCAGTACTTC. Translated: CAWSGGTSGGDIQYF. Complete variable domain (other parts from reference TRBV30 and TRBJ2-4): SQTIHQWPATLVQPVGSPLSLECTVEGTSNPNLYWYRQAAGRGLQLLFYSVGIGQISSEVPQNLSASRPQDRQFILSSKKLLLSDSGFYLCAWSGGTSGGDIQYFGAGTRLSVL.

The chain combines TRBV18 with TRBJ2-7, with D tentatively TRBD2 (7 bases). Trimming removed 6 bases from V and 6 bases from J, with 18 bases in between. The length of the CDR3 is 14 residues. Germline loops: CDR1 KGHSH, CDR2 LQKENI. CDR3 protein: CASSPTGWGGEQYF. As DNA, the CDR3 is TGTGCCAGCTCGCCTACAGGGTGGGGGGGCGAGCAGTACTTC.

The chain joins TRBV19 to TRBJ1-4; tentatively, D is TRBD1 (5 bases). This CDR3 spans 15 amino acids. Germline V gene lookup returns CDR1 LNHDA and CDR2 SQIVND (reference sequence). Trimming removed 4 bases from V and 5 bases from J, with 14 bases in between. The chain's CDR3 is CASSTARVQNEKLFF. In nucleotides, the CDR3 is TGTGCCAGTAGTACGGCCAGGGTCCAGAATGAAAAACTGTTTTTT.

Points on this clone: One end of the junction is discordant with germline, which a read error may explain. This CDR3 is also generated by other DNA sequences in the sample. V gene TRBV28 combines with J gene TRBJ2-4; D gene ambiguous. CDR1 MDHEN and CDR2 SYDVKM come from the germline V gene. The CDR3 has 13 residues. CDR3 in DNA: TGCGCCAGCAGCCTACACGTCGAAAACATTCAGTACTTC. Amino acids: CASSLHVENIQYF. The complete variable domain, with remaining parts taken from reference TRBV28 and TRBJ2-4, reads DVKVTQSSRYLVKRTGEKVFLECVQDMDHENMFWYRQDPGLGLRLIYFSYDVKMKEKGDIPEGYSVSREKKERFSLILESASTNQTSMYLCASSLHVENIQYFGAGTRLSVL.

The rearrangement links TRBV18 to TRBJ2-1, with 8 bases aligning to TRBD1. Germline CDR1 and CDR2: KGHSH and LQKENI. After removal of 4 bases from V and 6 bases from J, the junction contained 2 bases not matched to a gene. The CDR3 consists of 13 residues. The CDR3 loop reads CASSLGQGNEQFF. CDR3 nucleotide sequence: TGTGCCAGCTCACTCGGACAGGGCAATGAGCAGTTCTTC.

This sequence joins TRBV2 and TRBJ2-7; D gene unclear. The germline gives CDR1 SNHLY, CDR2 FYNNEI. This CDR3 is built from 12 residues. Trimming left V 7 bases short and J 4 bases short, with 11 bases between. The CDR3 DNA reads TGTGCCAGCAACGCTTATGGGTACGAGCAGTACTTC. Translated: CASNAYGYEQYF.

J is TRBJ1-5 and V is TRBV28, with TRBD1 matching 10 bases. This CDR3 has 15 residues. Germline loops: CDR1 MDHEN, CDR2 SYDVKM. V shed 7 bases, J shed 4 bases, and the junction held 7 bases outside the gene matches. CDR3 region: CASTRDRGGNQPQHF. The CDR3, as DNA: TGTGCCAGCACACGGGACAGGGGTGGAAATCAGCCCCAGCATTTT.

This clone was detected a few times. DNA of the CDR3: TGTGCCATCTCCTCCCCCCAGGGGGCCGGGGAGCTGTTTTTT. Translation: CAISSPQGAGELFF. The chain combines TRBV10-3 with TRBJ2-2, with TRBD1 matching 7 bases. This CDR3 is 14 amino acids long. Germline V lookup: CDR1 ENHRY, CDR2 SYGVKD. V was clipped by 8 bases and J by 6 bases; unmatched bases: 9.

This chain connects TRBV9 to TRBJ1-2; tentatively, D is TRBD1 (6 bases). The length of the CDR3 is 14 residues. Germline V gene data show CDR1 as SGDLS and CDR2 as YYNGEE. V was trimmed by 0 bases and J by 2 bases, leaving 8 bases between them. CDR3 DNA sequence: TGTGCCAGCAGCGTAGGGACAGCGAACTATGGCTACACCTTC. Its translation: CASSVGTANYGYTF.

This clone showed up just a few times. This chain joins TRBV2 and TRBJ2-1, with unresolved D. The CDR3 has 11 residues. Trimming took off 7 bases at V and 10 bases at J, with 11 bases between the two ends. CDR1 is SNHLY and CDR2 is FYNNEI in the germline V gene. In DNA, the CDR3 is TGTGCCAGCAACCCCGGCTTGGAGCAGTTCTTC. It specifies CASNPGLEQFF. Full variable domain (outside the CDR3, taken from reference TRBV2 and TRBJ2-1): EPEVTQTPSHQVTQMGQEVILRCVPISNHLYFYWYRQILGQKVEFLVSFYNNEISEKSEIFDDQFSVERPDGSNFTLKIRSTKLEDSAMYFCASNPGLEQFFGPGTRLTVL.

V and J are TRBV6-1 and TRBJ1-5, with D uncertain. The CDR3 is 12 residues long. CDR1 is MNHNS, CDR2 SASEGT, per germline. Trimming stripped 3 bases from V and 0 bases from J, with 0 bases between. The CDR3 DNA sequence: TGTGCCAGCAGTGATAGCAATCAGCCCCAGCATTTT. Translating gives CASSDSNQPQHF.